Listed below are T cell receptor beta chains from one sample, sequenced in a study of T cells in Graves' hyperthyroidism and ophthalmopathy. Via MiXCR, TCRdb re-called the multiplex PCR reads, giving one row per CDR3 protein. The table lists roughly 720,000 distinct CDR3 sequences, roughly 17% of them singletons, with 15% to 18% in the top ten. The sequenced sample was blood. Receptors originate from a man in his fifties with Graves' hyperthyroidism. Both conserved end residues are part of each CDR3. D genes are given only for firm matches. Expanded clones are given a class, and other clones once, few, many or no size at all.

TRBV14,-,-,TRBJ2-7,CASRLDRRYEQYF,TGTGCCAGCAGACTAGACAGACGCTACGAGCAGTACTTC
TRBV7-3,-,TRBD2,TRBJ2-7,CASSLRGGSDEQYF,TGTGCCAGCAGCTTACGGGGCGGGAGCGACGAGCAGTACTTC
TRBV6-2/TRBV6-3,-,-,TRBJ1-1,CASSYGGFSTYTEAFF,TGTGCCAGCAGTTACGGGGGGTTTAGCACGTACACTGAAGCTTTCTTT
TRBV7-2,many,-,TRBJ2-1,CASSPEGSSYNEQFF,TGTGCCAGCAGCCCCGAGGGGAGCTCCTACAATGAGCAGTTCTTC
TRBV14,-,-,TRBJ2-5,CASSHLEPAGQQETQYF,TGTGCCAGCAGCCATTTGGAACCGGCGGGACAGCAAGAGACCCAGTACTTC
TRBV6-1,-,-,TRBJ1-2,CASRIQGSGCTF,TGTGCCAGCAGAATACAGGGATCTGGCTGCACCTTC
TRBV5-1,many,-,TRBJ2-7,CASSLGGTFSSYEQYF,TGCGCCAGCAGCTTGGGAGGGACGTTCAGCTCCTACGAGCAGTACTTC
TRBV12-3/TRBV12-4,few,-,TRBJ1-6,CASSRRGRQDSPLHF,TGTGCCAGCAGCCGAAGAGGACGGCAGGATTCACCCCTCCACTTT
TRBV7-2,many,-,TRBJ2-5,CASSLGHVQETQYF,TGTGCCAGCAGCTTGGGACACGTACAAGAGACCCAGTACTTC
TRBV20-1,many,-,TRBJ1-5,CSASSNQPQHF,TGCAGTGCTAGTAGCAATCAGCCCCAGCATTTT
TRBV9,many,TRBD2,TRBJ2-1,CASSVGTSGSMDEQFF,TGTGCCAGCAGCGTCGGGACTAGCGGGAGTATGGATGAGCAGTTCTTC
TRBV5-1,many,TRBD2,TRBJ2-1,CASSLVGTSSLAEQFF,TGCGCCAGCAGCTTGGTGGGGACTAGCTCCCTAGCTGAGCAGTTCTTC
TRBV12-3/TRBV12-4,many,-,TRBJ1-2,CASSYTESHGYTF,TGTGCCAGCAGTTACACAGAAAGTCATGGCTACACCTTC
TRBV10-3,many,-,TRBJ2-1,CAAKDSFNEQFF,TGTGCCGCGAAGGACAGCTTCAATGAGCAGTTCTTC
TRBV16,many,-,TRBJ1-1,CASSQWETGNTEAFF,TGTGCCAGCAGCCAATGGGAGACAGGGAACACTGAAGCTTTCTTT
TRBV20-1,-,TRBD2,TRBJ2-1,CSASSGASSGSLSNEQFF,TGCAGTGCTAGTTCTGGGGCTTCTAGCGGGAGTCTTTCTAATGAGCAGTTCTTC
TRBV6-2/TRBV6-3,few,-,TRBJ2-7,CASSLAGRGPSSAYEQYF,TGTGCCAGCAGCCTCGCTGGGCGGGGGCCAAGCTCGGCCTACGAGCAGTACTTC
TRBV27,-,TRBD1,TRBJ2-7,CASKQGQGLYEQYF,TGTGCCAGCAAACAAGGACAGGGCCTCTACGAGCAGTACTTC
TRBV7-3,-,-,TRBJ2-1,CASSFGLGSYNEQFF,TGTGCCAGCAGCTTTGGGCTAGGGTCCTACAATGAGCAGTTCTTC
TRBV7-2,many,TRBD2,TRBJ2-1,CASRGATSGRPSYNEQFF,TGTGCCAGCAGGGGCGCAACGAGCGGGAGGCCCTCCTACAATGAGCAGTTCTTC
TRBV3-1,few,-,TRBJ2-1,CASKGRLLGTNEQFF,TGTGCCAGCAAAGGACGCCTTCTTGGTACAAATGAGCAGTTCTTC
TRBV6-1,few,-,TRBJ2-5,CASSDARGFPRETRYF,TGTGCCAGCAGCGACGCCCGGGGTTTCCCGCGAGAGACCCGGTACTTC
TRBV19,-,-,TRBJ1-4,CASSFRTEEKLFF,TGTGCCAGTAGTTTCCGGACCGAGGAAAAACTGTTTTTT
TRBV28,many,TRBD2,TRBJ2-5,CASSSGLVSTQYF,TGTGCCAGCAGTTCCGGACTAGTCTCCACCCAGTACTTC
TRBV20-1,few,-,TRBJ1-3,CSAPIQGRGNTIYF,TGCAGTGCTCCAATACAGGGACGTGGAAACACCATATATTTT
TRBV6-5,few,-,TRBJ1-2,CASSYSIRNPLHGYTF,TGTGCCAGCAGTTACTCGATTAGGAACCCTCTCCATGGCTACACCTTC
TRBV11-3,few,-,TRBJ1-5,CASSLRHSSNQPQHF,TGTGCCAGCAGCCTACGACACTCAAGCAATCAGCCCCAGCATTTT
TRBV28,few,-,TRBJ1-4,CASSSSEAATTNEKLFF,TGTGCCAGCAGTTCCTCAGAAGCCGCTACAACTAATGAAAAACTGTTTTTT
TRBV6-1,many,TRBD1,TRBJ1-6,CASSGQGGTYNSPLHF,TGTGCCAGCAGTGGTCAGGGGGGTACCTATAATTCACCCCTCCACTTT
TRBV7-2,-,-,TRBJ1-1,CASSLMKSSEAFF,TGTGCCAGCAGCTTAATGAAGAGCTCTGAAGCTTTCTTT
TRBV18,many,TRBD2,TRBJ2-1,CASSPLAGGSYNEQFF,TGTGCCAGCAGCCCACTAGCGGGGGGTTCCTACAATGAGCAGTTCTTC
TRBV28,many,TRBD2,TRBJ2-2,CASSRTSGYTGELFF,TGTGCCAGCAGCCGGACTAGCGGTTACACCGGGGAGCTGTTTTTT
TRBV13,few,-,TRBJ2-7,CASSLVLAPYEQYF,TGTGCCAGCAGCTTAGTCCTAGCACCATACGAGCAGTACTTC
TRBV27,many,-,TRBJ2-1,CASSSTGYEQFF,TGTGCCAGCAGTTCCACAGGGTATGAGCAGTTCTTC
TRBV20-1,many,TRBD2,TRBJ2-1,CSAGSSGIYNEQFF,TGCAGTGCTGGGTCCAGCGGGATATACAATGAGCAGTTCTTC
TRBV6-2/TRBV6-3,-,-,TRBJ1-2,CASSASNYGYTF,TGTGCCAGCAGTGCCAGCAACTATGGCTACACCTTC
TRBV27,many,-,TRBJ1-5,CASSLESGQPQHF,TGTGCCAGCAGTCTCGAGAGCGGACAGCCCCAGCATTTT
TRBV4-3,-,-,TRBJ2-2,CASRRGRNTGELFF,TGCGCCAGCCGGCGGGGCCGGAACACCGGGGAGCTGTTTTTT
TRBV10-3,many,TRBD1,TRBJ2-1,CAISGTGGGHNEQFF,TGTGCCATCAGTGGGACAGGGGGCGGGCACAATGAGCAGTTCTTC
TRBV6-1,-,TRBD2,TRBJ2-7,CASSPREVSGPYEQYF,TGTGCCAGCAGCCCCCGGGAGGTTAGCGGGCCCTACGAGCAGTACTTC
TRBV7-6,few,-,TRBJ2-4,CASSSGGKNIQYF,TGTGCCAGCAGCTCCGGTGGCAAAAACATTCAGTACTTC
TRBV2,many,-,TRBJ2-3,CASRAYRGLSSTDTQYF,TGTGCCAGCAGGGCTTATCGGGGACTGTCTAGCACAGATACGCAGTATTTT
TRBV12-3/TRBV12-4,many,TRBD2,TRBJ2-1,CASSPSGSWSEQFF,TGTGCCAGCAGTCCTAGCGGGAGTTGGAGTGAGCAGTTCTTC
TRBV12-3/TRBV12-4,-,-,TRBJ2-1,CASGSSTYNEQFF,TGTGCCAGCGGTAGCAGTACCTACAATGAGCAGTTCTTC
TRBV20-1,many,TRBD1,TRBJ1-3,CSAEDRLGNTIYF,TGCAGTGCTGAGGACAGGTTGGGGAACACCATATATTTT
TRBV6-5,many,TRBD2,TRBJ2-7,CASSYRGGRRGEQYF,TGTGCCAGCAGTTACAGGGGCGGGAGACGGGGCGAGCAGTACTTC
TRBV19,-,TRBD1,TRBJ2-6,CASSGTGSAGANVLTF,TGTGCCAGTAGTGGGACAGGGTCGGCTGGGGCCAACGTCCTGACTTTC
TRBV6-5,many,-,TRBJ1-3,CASSYADGNTIYF,TGTGCCAGCAGTTACGCGGATGGAAACACCATATATTTT
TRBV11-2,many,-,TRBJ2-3,CASSSTVDTQYF,TGTGCCAGCAGCTCTACAGTAGATACGCAGTATTTT
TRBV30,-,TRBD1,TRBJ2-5,CAWNPEGGRAETQYF,TGTGCCTGGAACCCGGAAGGGGGCCGGGCAGAGACCCAGTACTTC
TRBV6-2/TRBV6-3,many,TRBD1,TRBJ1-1,CASSYSPVVRGLNTEAFF,TGTGCCAGCAGTTACTCACCGGTGGTCAGGGGGCTGAACACTGAAGCTTTCTTT
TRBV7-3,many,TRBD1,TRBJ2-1,CASSFGTGVNNEQFF,TGTGCCAGCAGCTTCGGGACAGGGGTGAACAATGAGCAGTTCTTC
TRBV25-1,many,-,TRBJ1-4,CASSPRHNEKLFF,TGTGCCAGCAGTCCCCGACACAATGAAAAACTGTTTTTT
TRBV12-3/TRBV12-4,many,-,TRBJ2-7,CASTHSGSLSYEQYF,TGTGCCAGCACTCATAGCGGATCCCTCTCCTACGAGCAGTACTTC
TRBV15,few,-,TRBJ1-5,CATSRDRGRQPQHF,TGTGCCACCAGCAGAGACCGGGGTCGACAGCCCCAGCATTTT
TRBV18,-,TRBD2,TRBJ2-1,CASSPPSSGRASGQFF,TGTGCCAGCTCACCACCTTCTAGCGGGAGGGCCTCGGGGCAGTTCTTC
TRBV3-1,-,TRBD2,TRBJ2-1,CASSKISGRAVNEQFF,TGTGCCAGCAGCAAAATTAGCGGGAGGGCCGTCAATGAGCAGTTCTTC
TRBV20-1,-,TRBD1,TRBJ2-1,CSAPGQVYNEQFF,TGCAGTGCTCCCGGACAGGTTTACAATGAGCAGTTCTTC